Listed below are T cell receptor beta chains from one sample, sequenced in a study of blood T cell repertoires in COVID-19. Generated by immunoSEQ multiplex PCR, the TCRdb table keeps only in-frame clones and is missing some. This sample has 150,000 to 200,000 clones; about 85% occur once, and the top ten carry about 22%. Sequencing input: peripheral blood. These receptors were obtained from a man in his sixties with active or convalescent COVID-19. The CDR3 runs from the conserved cysteine through the conserved F or W. Clone size is stated in some rows and not others, as once, few, many or a class when expanded.

CDR3 length	V gene	clone size	J gene	CDR3 protein
14	TRBV27	NA	TRBJ1-5	CASSLSRGNQPQHF
15	TRBV7-9	NA	TRBJ1-6	CASSLGTGANSPLHF
15	TRBV2	NA	TRBJ2-5	CASPRAGASQETQYF
14	TRBV14	NA	TRBJ1-4	CASSRWDFREKLFF
16	TRBV4-1	NA	TRBJ2-5	CASSQASGGYQETQYF
14	TRBV4-1	NA	TRBJ1-2	CASSQPGEVYGYTF
15	TRBV13	NA	TRBJ2-7	CASSPGQLHLYEQYF
12	TRBV29-1	NA	TRBJ1-5	CSVGGSNQPQHF
14	TRBV2	NA	TRBJ1-2	CASSPMAGNYGYTF
16	TRBV6-5	NA	TRBJ2-7	CASSYRAARQGGEQYF
14	TRBV19	NA	TRBJ1-2	CASSIGGTSYGYTF
13	TRBV5-1	NA	TRBJ1-1	CASSSTGNTEAFF
15	TRBV5-4	NA	TRBJ1-2	CASSLDGGWNYGYTF
15	TRBV10-3	NA	TRBJ1-1	CAISESSGQGAEAFF
14	TRBV11-2	NA	TRBJ1-2	CASSRTTGSYGYTF
14	TRBV6-1	NA	TRBJ1-2	CASSEVATGHGYTF
15	TRBV9	once	TRBJ1-6	CASSLTGTYNSPLHF